This T cell receptor (beta chain) stems from a study of shared clonotypes between healthy human individuals. Study findings and constraints: Across a handful of donors, naive CD4 shared about 5%, naive CD8 more than 3%, memory CD4 roughly 2.5%, memory CD8 about 0.4%.

Assay: immunoSEQ multiplex PCR; the TCRdb copy retains only in-frame clones and omits some. The sample holds approximately 2,300,000 clones, 85% to 95% seen once. V was shortened by 2 bases and J by 0 bases, with 10 bases between the two germline ends. The CDR3 runs 14 residues. CDR1 GTSNPN and CDR2 SVGIG come from the germline V gene (reference sequence). Subsets obtained from CD4+ cells comprised CD45RA+ naive and CD45RA-negative memory cells. About this clone itself: Its antigen is currently unknown.

Input material: naive CD4+ T cells from PBMCs. The subset is: CD45RA+ positively selected. This clonotype was sampled from a man aged 18 to 30 in good health. Some clones in this sample may be carry-over from other donors' samples. This sequence joins TRBV30 and TRBJ2-5; D not resolved. The CDR3 here is CAWSIHPYQETQYF. For the CDR3, the DNA is TGTGCCTGGAGTATTCACCCTTACCAAGAGACCCAGTACTTC.